This T cell receptor (beta chain) is from a study of shared clonotypes between healthy human individuals. Some clones are missing from TCRdb's copy, which holds only in-frame ones; the method was immunoSEQ multiplex PCR. The sample carries under 700,000 clones, approximately 96% recorded once. Naive-designated CD8 cells lacked CD45RO, were positively enriched for CCR7, and omitted terminally differentiated effector memory CD45RA+ cells. The germline gives CDR1 LGHNA, CDR2 YNFKEQ. V dropped 5 bases and J dropped 2; count of bases not matched to a gene: 5. This CDR3 has 15 residues. The sequence came from a young woman in good health. The chain carries TRBV4-2 and TRBJ2-5, with 10 bases identical to TRBD2. Source material: naive CD8+ T cells sorted from blood. The CDR3 DNA is TGTGCCAGCAGCGACGGACTAGCGGAACAAGAGACCCAGTACTTC. It codes for CASSDGLAEQETQYF.